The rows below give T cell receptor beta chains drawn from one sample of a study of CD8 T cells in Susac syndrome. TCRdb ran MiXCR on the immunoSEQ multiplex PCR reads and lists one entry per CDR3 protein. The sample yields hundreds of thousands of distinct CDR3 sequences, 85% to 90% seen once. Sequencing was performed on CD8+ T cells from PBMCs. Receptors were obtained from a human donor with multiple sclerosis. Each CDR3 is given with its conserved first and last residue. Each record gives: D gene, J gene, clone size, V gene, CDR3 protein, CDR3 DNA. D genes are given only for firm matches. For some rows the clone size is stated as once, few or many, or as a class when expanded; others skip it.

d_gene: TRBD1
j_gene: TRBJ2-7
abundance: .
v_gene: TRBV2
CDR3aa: CASSGDRYEQYF
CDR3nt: TGTGCCAGCAGTGGGGACAGATACGAGCAGTACTTC

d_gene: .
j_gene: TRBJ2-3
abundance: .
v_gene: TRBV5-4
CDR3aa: CASSPYPGGDTQYF
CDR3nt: TGTGCCAGCAGCCCGTACCCTGGAGGGGATACGCAGTATTTT

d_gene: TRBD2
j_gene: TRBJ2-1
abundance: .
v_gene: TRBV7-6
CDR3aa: CASSLALLAGQYNEQFF
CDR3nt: TGTGCCAGCAGCTTAGCCTTACTAGCGGGACAGTACAATGAGCAGTTCTTC

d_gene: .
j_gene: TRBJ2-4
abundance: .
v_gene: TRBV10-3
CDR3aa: CAISTGQAKNIQYF
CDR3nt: TGTGCCATCTCCACAGGACAAGCCAAAAACATTCAGTACTTC

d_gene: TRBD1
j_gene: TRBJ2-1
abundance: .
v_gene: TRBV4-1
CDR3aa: CASSYTGTGNYNEQFF
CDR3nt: TGCGCCAGCAGCTATACCGGGACAGGGAACTACAATGAGCAGTTCTTC

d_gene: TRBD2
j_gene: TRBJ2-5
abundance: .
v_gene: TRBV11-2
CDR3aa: CASSSGTSWYQETQYF
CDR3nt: TGTGCCAGCAGCTCCGGGACTAGCTGGTACCAAGAGACCCAGTACTTC

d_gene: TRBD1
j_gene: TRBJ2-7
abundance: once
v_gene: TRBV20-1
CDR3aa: CSASRTGKAYEQYF
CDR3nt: TGCAGTGCTAGTAGGACAGGGAAAGCCTACGAGCAGTACTTC

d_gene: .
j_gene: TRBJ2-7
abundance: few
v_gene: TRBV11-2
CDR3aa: CASSYADEQYF
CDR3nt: TGTGCCAGCTCCTACGCGGACGAGCAGTACTTC

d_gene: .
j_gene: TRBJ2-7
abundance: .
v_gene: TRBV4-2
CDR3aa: CASSQEGLGPAQDEEQYF
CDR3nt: TGTGCCAGCAGCCAAGAGGGGTTGGGACCGGCCCAAGACGAAGAGCAGTACTTC

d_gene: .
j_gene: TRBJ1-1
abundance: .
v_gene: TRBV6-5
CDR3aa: CASSYSVRGNTEAFF
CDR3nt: TGTGCCAGCAGTTACTCGGTTCGGGGGAACACTGAAGCTTTCTTT

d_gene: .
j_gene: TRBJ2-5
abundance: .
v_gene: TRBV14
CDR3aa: CASSQDQNEETQYF
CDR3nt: TGTGCCAGCAGCCAAGACCAGAACGAAGAGACCCAGTACTTC

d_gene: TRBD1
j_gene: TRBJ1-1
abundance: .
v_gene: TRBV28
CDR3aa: CASSQPGQGVNTEAFF
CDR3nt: TGTGCCAGCAGTCAACCCGGACAGGGGGTGAACACTGAAGCTTTCTTT

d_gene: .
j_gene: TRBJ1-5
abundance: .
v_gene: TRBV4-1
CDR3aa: CASSPSRAENQPQHF
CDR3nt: TGCGCCAGCAGCCCCTCACGGGCGGAGAATCAGCCCCAGCATTTT

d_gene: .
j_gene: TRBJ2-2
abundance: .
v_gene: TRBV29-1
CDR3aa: CSVEGSATGELFF
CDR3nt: TGCAGCGTTGAAGGTAGCGCCACCGGGGAGCTGTTTTTT

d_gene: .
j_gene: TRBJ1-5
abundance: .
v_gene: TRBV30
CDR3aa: CAWSGGWGNQPQHF
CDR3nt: TGTGCCTGGAGTGGAGGATGGGGCAATCAGCCCCAGCATTTT

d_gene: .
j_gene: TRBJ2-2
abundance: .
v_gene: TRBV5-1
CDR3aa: CASSLDPGRTGELFF
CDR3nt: TGCGCCAGCAGCTTGGACCCAGGGAGAACCGGGGAGCTGTTTTTT

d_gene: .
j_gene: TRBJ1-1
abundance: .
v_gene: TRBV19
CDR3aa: CASSMYRNTEAFF
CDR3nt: TGTGCCAGTAGTATGTACCGGAACACTGAAGCTTTCTTT

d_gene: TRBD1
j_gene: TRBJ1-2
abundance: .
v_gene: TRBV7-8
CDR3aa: CASSSEPWTGFDGYGYTF
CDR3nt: TGTGCCAGCAGCTCCGAACCGTGGACAGGATTCGATGGCTATGGCTACACCTTC

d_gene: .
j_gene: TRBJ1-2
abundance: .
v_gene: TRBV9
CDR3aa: CASQDTGRYRYTF
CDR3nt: TGTGCCAGCCAAGACACCGGACGGTATCGCTACACCTTC

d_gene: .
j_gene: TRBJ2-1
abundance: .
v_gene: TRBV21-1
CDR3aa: CASSKETAAGFF
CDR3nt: TGTGCCAGCAGCAAAGAAACGGCCGCGGGGTTCTTC

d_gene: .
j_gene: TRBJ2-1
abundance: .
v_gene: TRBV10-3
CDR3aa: CAISQGSNEQFF
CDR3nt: TGTGCCATCAGTCAGGGGTCCAATGAGCAGTTCTTC

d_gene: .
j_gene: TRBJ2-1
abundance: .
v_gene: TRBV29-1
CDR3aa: CSVLTSFVEQFF
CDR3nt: TGCAGCGTCCTTACTAGCTTCGTTGAGCAGTTCTTC

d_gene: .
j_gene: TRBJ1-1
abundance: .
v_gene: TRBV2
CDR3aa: CASPGGGLGTEAFF
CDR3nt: TGTGCCAGCCCTGGGGGGGGCTTGGGCACTGAAGCTTTCTTT

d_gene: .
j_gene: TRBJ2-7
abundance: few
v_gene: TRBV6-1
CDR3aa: CASSEGPNSYEQYF
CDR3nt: TGTGCCAGCAGTGAAGGACCGAACTCCTACGAGCAGTACTTC

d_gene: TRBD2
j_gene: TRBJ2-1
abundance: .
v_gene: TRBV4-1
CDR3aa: CASSQRGLVLGYNEQFF
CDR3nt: TGCGCCAGCAGCCAACGAGGACTAGTTTTGGGATACAATGAGCAGTTCTTC

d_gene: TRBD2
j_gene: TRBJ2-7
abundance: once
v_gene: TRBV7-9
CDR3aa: CASSSTGLAGGGDEQYF
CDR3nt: TGTGCCAGCAGCTCGACTGGACTAGCGGGAGGTGGCGACGAGCAGTACTTC

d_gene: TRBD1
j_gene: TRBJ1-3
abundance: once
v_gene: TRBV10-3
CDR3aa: CATLTGDGNTIYF
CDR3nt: TGTGCCACCCTTACAGGGGATGGAAACACCATATATTTT

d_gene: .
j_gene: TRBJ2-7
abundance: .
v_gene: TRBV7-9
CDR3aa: CASASQRSYEQYF
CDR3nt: TGTGCCAGCGCCTCACAGCGCTCCTACGAGCAGTACTTC

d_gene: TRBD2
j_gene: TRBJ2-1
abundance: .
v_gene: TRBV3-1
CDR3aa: CASSQDFSSGGYNEQFF
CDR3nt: TGTGCCAGCAGCCAAGATTTTTCTAGCGGGGGCTACAATGAGCAGTTCTTC